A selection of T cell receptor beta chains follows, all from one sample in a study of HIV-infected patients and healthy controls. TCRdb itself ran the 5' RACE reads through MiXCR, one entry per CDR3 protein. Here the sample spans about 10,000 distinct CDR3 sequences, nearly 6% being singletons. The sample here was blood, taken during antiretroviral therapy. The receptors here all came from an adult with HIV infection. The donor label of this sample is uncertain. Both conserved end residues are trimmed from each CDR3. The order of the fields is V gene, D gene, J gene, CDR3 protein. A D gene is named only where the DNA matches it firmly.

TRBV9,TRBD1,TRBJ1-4,ASSPEGAAVGEKLF
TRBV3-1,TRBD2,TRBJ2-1,ASSPSGSPYNEQF
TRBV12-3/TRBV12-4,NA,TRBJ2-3,ASSPALTRSTDTQY
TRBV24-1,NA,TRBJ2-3,ATSVPSTDTQY
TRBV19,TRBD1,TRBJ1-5,ASSPRLGTGTSNQPQH
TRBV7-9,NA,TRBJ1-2,ASSLGLPTDGYT
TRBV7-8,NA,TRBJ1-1,ASSLAQGMGMTEAF
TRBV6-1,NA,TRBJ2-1,ASSEALLGEQF
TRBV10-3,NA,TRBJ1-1,AISEPGADTEAF
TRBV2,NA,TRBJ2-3,ASKERGMVTDTQY
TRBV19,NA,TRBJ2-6,ASAVQDAGANVLT
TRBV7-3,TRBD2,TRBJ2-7,ASSLMGAGEYYEQY
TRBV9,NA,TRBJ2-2,ASSVGGAQAGELF
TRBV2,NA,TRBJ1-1,ASRGQSGMEKGAF
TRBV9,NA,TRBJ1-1,ASSGPPGGDTEAF
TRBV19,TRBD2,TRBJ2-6,ASSPRVAGYEANVLT
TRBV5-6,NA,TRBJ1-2,ASSSAQGSYGYT
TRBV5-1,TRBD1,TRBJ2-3,ASSLARDRFGDTQY
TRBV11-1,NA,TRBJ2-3,ASSSFTDTQY
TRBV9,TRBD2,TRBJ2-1,ASSGIEAGNEQF
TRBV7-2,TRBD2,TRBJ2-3,ASSRGGRAADTQY
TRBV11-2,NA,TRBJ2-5,ASSGAAQETQY
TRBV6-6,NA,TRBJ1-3,ASSDSSGNTIY
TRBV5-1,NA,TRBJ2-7,ASSPSNYEQY
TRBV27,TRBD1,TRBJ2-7,ASSLGTGYEQY
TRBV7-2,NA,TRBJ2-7,ASSFTILGGSAQY
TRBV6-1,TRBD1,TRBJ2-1,ASSDPGQGLIEQF
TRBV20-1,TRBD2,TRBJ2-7,SANSGLAGNEQY
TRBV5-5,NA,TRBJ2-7,ASSLVGGQSSYEQY
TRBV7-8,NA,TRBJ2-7,ASSFGGLSHEQY
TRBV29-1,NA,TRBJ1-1,SVEADLMPKMNTEAF
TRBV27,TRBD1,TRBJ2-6,ASSYLDRGGSGANVLT
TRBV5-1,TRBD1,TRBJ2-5,ASSLQGEETQY
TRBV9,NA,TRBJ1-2,ASSVEDNYGYT
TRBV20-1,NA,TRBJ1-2,SARDTVRLSGYT
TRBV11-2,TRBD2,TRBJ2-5,ASSLNLAGGEETQY
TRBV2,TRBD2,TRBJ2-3,ASLAGGTDTQY
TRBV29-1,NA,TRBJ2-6,GIGPGANVLT
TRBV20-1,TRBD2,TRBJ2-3,SARPALAGVSDTQY
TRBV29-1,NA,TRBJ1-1,SVEGGQNTEAF
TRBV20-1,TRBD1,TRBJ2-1,SAPTRQGYDEQF
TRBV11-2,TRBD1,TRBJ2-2,ASPTGAGTGELF
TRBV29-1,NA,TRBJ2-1,SVEGWGNEQF
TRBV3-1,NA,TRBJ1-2,ASSNPYQGHGYGYT
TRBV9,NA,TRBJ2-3,ASSVDGEPNTDTQY